A selection of T cell receptor beta chains follows, all from one sample in a study of blood T cell repertoires in COVID-19. The assay was immunoSEQ multiplex PCR, and TCRdb's table has in-frame clones only and misses some. The data show tens of thousands of clones, roughly 89% seen once. The specimen was peripheral blood. The receptors stem from a man in his sixties with acute or convalescent COVID-19. Both conserved end residues are part of each CDR3. Each record gives: V gene, clone size, D gene, CDR3 length, J gene, CDR3 DNA, CDR3 protein. D genes are given only for firm matches. A clone size is listed for some rows: how often the clone was seen (once, few, many), or a class if it is expanded.

TRBV14	NA	TRBD1	17	TRBJ1-6	TGTGCCAGCAGCCAAATACAGGGGAGCTCCTATAATTCACCCCTCCACTTT	CASSQIQGSSYNSPLHF
TRBV7-3	NA	TRBD2	14	TRBJ2-2	TGTGCCAGCAGGACTAGCGGGGACACCGGGGAGCTGTTTTTT	CASRTSGDTGELFF
TRBV2	NA	TRBD1	16	TRBJ1-2	TGTGCCAGCAGTGGTCGGACAGGGGTGTCGAGCTATGGCTACACCTTC	CASSGRTGVSSYGYTF
TRBV10-3	NA	NA	14	TRBJ1-1	TGTGCCATCACTAGTCGACAGGAGAACACTGAAGCTTTCTTT	CAITSRQENTEAFF
TRBV7-9	NA	NA	19	TRBJ2-6	TGTGCCAGCAGCTTAAGGTATCGACTTCGGGACTCTGGGGCCAACGTCCTGACTTTC	CASSLRYRLRDSGANVLTF
TRBV5-1	NA	NA	12	TRBJ1-1	TGCGCCAGCAGCTTGCAGGGACTTGAAGCTTTCTTT	CASSLQGLEAFF
TRBV6-5	NA	TRBD1	12	TRBJ1-1	TGTGCCAGCAGTTACTCGACAGGGACAGCTTTCTTT	CASSYSTGTAFF
TRBV3-1/TRBV3-2	NA	NA	11	TRBJ2-5	TGTGCCAGCAGCTACCGGGAGACCCAGTACTTC	CASSYRETQYF
TRBV6-6	NA	TRBD2	19	TRBJ2-1	TGTGCCAGCAGTCAATCCAGCCTAGCGGGGGCTGGTTCGGGCAATGAGCAGTTCTTC	CASSQSSLAGAGSGNEQFF
TRBV2	NA	TRBD2	14	TRBJ2-7	TGTGCCAGCGTAGCGGGGGCCCCCTCCTACGAGCAGTACTTC	CASVAGAPSYEQYF
TRBV7-2	once	NA	14	TRBJ1-1	TGTGCCAGCAGCACCCACCGGTGGAACACTGAAGCTTTCTTT	CASSTHRWNTEAFF
TRBV19	NA	TRBD1	16	TRBJ1-1	TGTGCCAGTAGTCTCGGGACAGGGGACATGAACACTGAAGCTTTCTTT	CASSLGTGDMNTEAFF
TRBV10-2	NA	NA	15	TRBJ1-3	TGCGCCAGCAGGGGCAGAGAGAGCTCTGGAAACACCATATATTTT	CASRGRESSGNTIYF
TRBV6-5	NA	NA	13	TRBJ1-2	TGTGCCAGCCGTCAGGCGGGAGTGTATGGCTACACCTTC	CASRQAGVYGYTF
TRBV30	NA	TRBD2	12	TRBJ2-7	TGTGCCTGGAGTCCGGGGGGTTACGAGCAGTACTTC	CAWSPGGYEQYF
TRBV24-1	NA	NA	15	TRBJ2-3	TGTGCCACCGGACCCGACGCCCCGGGGGCAGATACGCAGTATTTT	CATGPDAPGADTQYF
TRBV7-2	NA	NA	15	TRBJ2-7	TGTGCCAGCACCTCGGTCTTCGGGGTCCCATTGGAGCAGTACTTC	CASTSVFGVPLEQYF
TRBV29-1	NA	NA	14	TRBJ2-1	TGCAGCGTCGTACCCGGCAGGGCTAACAATGAGCAGTTCTTC	CSVVPGRANNEQFF
TRBV2	few	TRBD1	14	TRBJ1-2	TGTGCCAGCAGCGCACTTGGGACAGCTTATGGCTACACCTTC	CASSALGTAYGYTF
TRBV19	NA	NA	14	TRBJ2-1	TGTGCCAGTAGTATAGTGAGACAGTACAATGAGCAGTTCTTC	CASSIVRQYNEQFF
TRBV5-1	NA	NA	13	TRBJ1-2	TGCGCCAGCAGCTTGGGACTATTCTATGGCTACACCTTC	CASSLGLFYGYTF
TRBV7-9	NA	NA	15	TRBJ1-3	TGTGCCAGCAGCACCGGGGATCCCCGCGGGAACACCATATATTTT	CASSTGDPRGNTIYF
TRBV7-9	NA	TRBD1	13	TRBJ1-1	TGTGCCAGCAGCCCGGGGACAGTCGCTGAAGCTTTCTTT	CASSPGTVAEAFF
TRBV5-1	once	NA	15	TRBJ2-3	TGCGCCAGCAGCTTGAATCCTTCTAGCACAGATACGCAGTATTTT	CASSLNPSSTDTQYF
TRBV7-6	NA	TRBD1	15	TRBJ2-1	TGTGCCAGCAGCTCCCTACAGGGGACCTACAATGAGCAGTTCTTC	CASSSLQGTYNEQFF
TRBV19	few	TRBD1	15	TRBJ1-5	TGTGCCAGTAGTGTCGGGACAGGGGAAGCTCAGCCCCAGCATTTT	CASSVGTGEAQPQHF
TRBV6-5	NA	NA	15	TRBJ1-1	TGTGCCAGCAGCCCCCAAGGAACAGCCTACACTGAAGCTTTCTTT	CASSPQGTAYTEAFF
TRBV12-3/TRBV12-4	NA	NA	13	TRBJ1-3	TGTGCCAGCAGGAGTTACGAGGGAAACACCATATATTTT	CASRSYEGNTIYF
TRBV6-5	NA	TRBD1	13	TRBJ1-1	TGTGCCAGCGTAACAGGGGGGAACACTGAAGCTTTCTTT	CASVTGGNTEAFF
TRBV19	NA	NA	12	TRBJ1-1	TGTGCCAGCGGGCCCGGAACAGGGGAAGCTTTCTTT	CASGPGTGEAFF
TRBV7-2	few	NA	15	TRBJ1-2	TGTGCCAGCAGCTCCCGTCTCGCCGGTTTCTATGGCTACACCTTC	CASSSRLAGFYGYTF
TRBV18	NA	NA	14	TRBJ2-2	TGTGCCAGCTCACCAGAGGCGTTCACCGGGGAGCTGTTTTTT	CASSPEAFTGELFF